This T cell receptor (beta chain) was captured by sequencing in a study of cytomegalovirus exposure and HLA in healthy donors. Whole-study results and caveats: Among immune exposure information, only CMV serostatus was available. The authors listed approximately 160 TCR beta chains as cytomegalovirus-associated. Trimming of TCR beta V- and J-genes showed a link, identified in a later analysis, to a missense DCLRE1C variant.

Notes on this clone: Its specificity is unknown.

Germline CDR1 reads SEHNR; CDR2 reads FQNEAQ (reference sequence). The CDR3 has 11 residues. PCR was performed using 60 Vbeta and 13 Jbeta primers. Study processing details: Later work found 80 million to 85 million unique TCR beta chains, with some 11 million shared. TCRdb keeps only in-frame clones here, not all; method: immunoSEQ multiplex PCR. That table is the source of V, J and clone size, and D and trimming were worked out from the DNA. The sample lists about 160,000 clones, over 70% occurring once. The sequencing input was PBMCs. The receptor was derived from a man aged 18 to 30 in good health and CMV-seropositive. The chain uses TRBV7-9 and TRBJ2-1; D is possibly TRBD2 (6 bases). CDR3 in DNA: TGTGCGGCCAGGGACTCCAATGAGCAGTTCTTC. Protein product: CAARDSNEQFF.